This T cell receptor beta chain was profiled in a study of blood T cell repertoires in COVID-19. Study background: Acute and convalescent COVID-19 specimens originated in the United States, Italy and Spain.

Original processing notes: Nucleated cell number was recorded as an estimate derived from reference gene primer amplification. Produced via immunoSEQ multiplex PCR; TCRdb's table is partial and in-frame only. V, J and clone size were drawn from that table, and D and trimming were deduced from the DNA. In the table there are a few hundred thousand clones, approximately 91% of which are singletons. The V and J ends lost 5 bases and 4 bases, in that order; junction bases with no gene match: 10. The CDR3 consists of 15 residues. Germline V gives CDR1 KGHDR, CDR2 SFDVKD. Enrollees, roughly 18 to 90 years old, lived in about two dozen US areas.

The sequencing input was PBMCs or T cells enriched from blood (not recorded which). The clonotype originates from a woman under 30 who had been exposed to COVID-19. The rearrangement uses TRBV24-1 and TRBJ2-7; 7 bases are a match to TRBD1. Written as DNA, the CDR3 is TGTGCCACCAGTGCCCCCCGACAGGGCGGGTACGAGCAGTACTTC. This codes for CATSAPRQGGYEQYF.